The rows below give T cell receptor beta chains drawn from one sample of a study of T-cell memory formation after mild COVID-19. TCRdb redid the calling of the 5' RACE reads with MiXCR, one entry per CDR3 protein. The table shows approximately 290,000 distinct CDR3 sequences, with around a sixth occurring only once. Sequenced: PBMCs or a T cell subset sorted from them (not recorded which). Receptor source: a man between 18 and 29 years old who had mild COVID-19 (a few samples of this study predate the infection). Cell type and time point are not known. Both conserved end residues are part of each CDR3. A D gene is named only where the DNA matches it firmly. The size of a clone is reported for some rows only, either as once, few or many, or as a class for expanded clones.

cdr3_nt cdr3_aa v_call clone_size j_call d_call
TGCAGTGCTAGTCCGACGGGACTAGCGGGGGAACGCGCAGATACGCAGTATTTT CSASPTGLAGERADTQYF TRBV20-1 NA TRBJ2-3 TRBD2
TGTGCCAGCAGTCCTGCCGGGACAGGGGTCGTGAACATTCAGTACTTC CASSPAGTGVVNIQYF TRBV6-1 few TRBJ2-4 TRBD1
TGTGCCAGCAGCCCCCTTCTCCTAGCGGGGGGGAACACCGGGGAGCTGTTTTTT CASSPLLLAGGNTGELFF TRBV4-2 few TRBJ2-2 TRBD2
TGCGCCAGCAGCCAAGATCCCCAGGGCGGCTATGGCTACACCTTC CASSQDPQGGYGYTF TRBV4-3 few TRBJ1-2 NA
TGTGCCAGCAGCTCTTTGGCGGGGAGGGAGCTGTTTTTT CASSSLAGRELFF TRBV7-9 NA TRBJ2-2 NA
TGTGCCAGCAGTTACGGGGATTTAGGGTCTGGGGCCAACGTCCTGACTTTC CASSYGDLGSGANVLTF TRBV6-5 NA TRBJ2-6 NA
TGTGCCAGCAGTTTTACACCGGGACATATCTATGGCTACACCTTC CASSFTPGHIYGYTF TRBV6-2/TRBV6-3 NA TRBJ1-2 NA
TGTGCCAGCAGCGTGGGGGACATCAGTACTGATGGACAAGAGACCCAGTACTTC CASSVGDISTDGQETQYF TRBV9 NA TRBJ2-5 NA
TGTGCCACCAGGAGAGGGGATTACGCTGAAGCTTTCTTT CATRRGDYAEAFF TRBV24-1 NA TRBJ1-1 NA
TGTGCCAGCAGCTTAACCGCCGGCGTGATGGGGGACCAGTACTTC CASSLTAGVMGDQYF TRBV7-3 few TRBJ2-5 NA
TGTGCCACAACAGGGATGGCTAGCGGGGTACAAGAGACCCAGTACTTC CATTGMASGVQETQYF TRBV15 few TRBJ2-5 TRBD2
TGTGCCACCAGCAGAGGAGGGCCAGATGAGACCCAGTACTTC CATSRGGPDETQYF TRBV15 NA TRBJ2-5 NA
TGCAGTGCTAGAGGCGGGGTCTCCTACAATGAGCAGTTCTTC CSARGGVSYNEQFF TRBV20-1 few TRBJ2-1 NA
TGTGCCAGCAGCTTAGCCGCTACAGGAGGGGCCAATGAGCAGTTCTTC CASSLAATGGANEQFF TRBV11-1 few TRBJ2-1 NA
TGTGCCAGCAGCTTTTCTGGCGGGGGGCACAATGAGCAGTTCTTC CASSFSGGGHNEQFF TRBV13 once TRBJ2-1 TRBD2
TGTGCCAGCACCAAGCGTCGTGATCAGCCCCAGCATTTT CASTKRRDQPQHF TRBV28 NA TRBJ1-5 NA
TGTGCCAGCAGTTCCCCCCGCTCTGGACTACCGGCAGAGACCCAGTACTTC CASSSPRSGLPAETQYF TRBV6-5 few TRBJ2-5 NA
TGCAGTGCTAGAACAATGGGACACGACACAAGTCAGCCCCAGCATTTT CSARTMGHDTSQPQHF TRBV20-1 few TRBJ1-5 NA
TGTGCCAGCAGCCCGGGACATTTGAACACTGAAGCTTTCTTT CASSPGHLNTEAFF TRBV7-9 few TRBJ1-1 NA
TGTGCCAGCAGTGAATCGGGGGATTGGTATGGCTACACCTTC CASSESGDWYGYTF TRBV25-1 NA TRBJ1-2 NA
TGTGCCAGCAGTTTAACAGGGACAATGAATGGCTACACCTTC CASSLTGTMNGYTF TRBV12-3/TRBV12-4 NA TRBJ1-2 NA
TGTGCCAGCAGCCAAGATAATGGAGGCCCCAATGAGCAGTTCTTC CASSQDNGGPNEQFF TRBV4-2 NA TRBJ2-1 NA
TGCAGCGAAAGACTAGCGGGGGGTTACGATGAGCAGTTCTTC CSERLAGGYDEQFF TRBV29-1 few TRBJ2-1 TRBD2
TGCGCCAGCAGCCAAGATCGACAAATGTACAATGAGCAGTTCTTC CASSQDRQMYNEQFF TRBV4-3 NA TRBJ2-1 NA
TGTGCCAGCAGCCCTAGCGGGGATACCTCCTACGAGCAGTACTTC CASSPSGDTSYEQYF TRBV12-3/TRBV12-4 few TRBJ2-7 TRBD2
TGTGCCAGCAGTTACTCGGGACTTCGCTCCTACAATGAGCAGTTCTTC CASSYSGLRSYNEQFF TRBV6-5 NA TRBJ2-1 NA
TGTGCCAGCAGCTGGACGAACACCGGGGAGCTGTTTTTT CASSWTNTGELFF TRBV7-8 few TRBJ2-2 NA
TGTGCTAGTGGTTTGGGACCCTTCTGGCCCTTTTTC CASGLGPFWPFF TRBV12-5 few TRBJ2-1 NA
TGTGCCAGCAGCTTAGGACCCCAAAACATTCAGTACTTC CASSLGPQNIQYF TRBV11-3 many TRBJ2-4 NA
TGTGCCAGCAGCTTCTCAGGGGTTGATACGCAGTATTTT CASSFSGVDTQYF TRBV11-2 few TRBJ2-3 NA
TGTGCCAGCAGCGAGCGGGGGGGACAGACAGTCTATGGCTACACCTTC CASSERGGQTVYGYTF TRBV9 NA TRBJ1-2 TRBD1
TGTGCCAGCAGCCAAGAGACTAGCGGCTCCGATACGCAGTATTTT CASSQETSGSDTQYF TRBV4-2 few TRBJ2-3 TRBD2
TGTGCCAGCAGTCAAAGCGGGAGCTCCTACAATGAGCAGTTCTTC CASSQSGSSYNEQFF TRBV7-3 NA TRBJ2-1 TRBD2
TGCGCCAGCAGCCAAGAGCTTGGACAGTTTCGGGACATTCAGTACTTC CASSQELGQFRDIQYF TRBV4-1 NA TRBJ2-4 NA
TGTGCCAGCAGCCAAGATTGGGGCCGAGGGGCCGGGGAGCTGTTTTTT CASSQDWGRGAGELFF TRBV14 NA TRBJ2-2 NA
TGTGCCAGCAGCCAATTGGACGGAAACTATGGCTACACCTTC CASSQLDGNYGYTF TRBV7-2 NA TRBJ1-2 NA
TGTGCCAGCACCCCCGGGGGGACAGGGGAACGCGAGCAGTACTTC CASTPGGTGEREQYF TRBV12-3/TRBV12-4 many TRBJ2-7 TRBD1
TGTGCCAGCAGCGGAGCGGGGGGAGGCTACGAGCAGTACTTC CASSGAGGGYEQYF TRBV5-4 few TRBJ2-7 TRBD2
TGTGCCAGCAGCCGGGGGGCGGGGGAGACCCAGTACTTC CASSRGAGETQYF TRBV7-3 few TRBJ2-5 NA
TGCAGTGCTAGAGATCAGAAGGGAGGGTATCGCTACACCTTC CSARDQKGGYRYTF TRBV20-1 NA TRBJ1-2 NA
TGCAGCGTTGAATGGGCAGGAGATACTAATGAAAAACTGTTTTTT CSVEWAGDTNEKLFF TRBV29-1 few TRBJ1-4 NA
TGTGCCAGCAGTGAACGGACTAGCGGAATATACGAGCAGTACTTC CASSERTSGIYEQYF TRBV25-1 few TRBJ2-7 TRBD2
TGTGCCAGCAGTTTCGATCTTGTACGGAACCGCTATCAGGGGGCGGACACCGGGGAGCTGTTTTTT CASSFDLVRNRYQGADTGELFF TRBV6-6 NA TRBJ2-2 TRBD1
TGTGCCAGCAGCTATAGGACTCCGAGGAGCACAGATACGCAGTATTTT CASSYRTPRSTDTQYF TRBV6-7 many TRBJ2-3 NA